This passage covers 20 T cell receptor beta chains from one sample sequenced in a study of cytomegalovirus exposure and HLA in healthy donors. The PCR ran on 60 Vbeta and 13 Jbeta primers. Sequenced by immunoSEQ multiplex PCR; TCRdb stores in-frame clones only, minus some. The sample shows under 150,000 clones, approximately 80% of them seen only once. The sample was PBMCs. All receptors derive from a man aged 45-65 years in good health and CMV-seronegative.

The V gene is TRBV19, the J gene TRBJ1-3, with D possibly being TRBD1 (5 bases). V dropped 5 bases and J dropped 2 bases, with 13 bases sitting between them. The germline gives CDR1 LNHDA, CDR2 SQIVND (reference sequence). The length of the CDR3 is 15 residues. The chain's CDR3 is CASSLGGTAGNTIYF. CDR3 bases: TGTGCCAGTAGTCTCGGGGGGACGGCTGGAAACACCATATATTTT.

The rearrangement joins TRBV5-1 to TRBJ2-5, with 10 bases matching TRBD2. The end of the DNA fits TRBJ2-7 better, so the J call may be wrong. Looked up from germline, CDR1 is SGHRS and CDR2 is YFSETQ. The CDR3 length is 15 residues. The CDR3 sequence is CASSLTSGVTYEQYF. The CDR3 DNA sequence: TGCGCCAGCAGCTTGACTAGCGGGGTGACCTACGAGCAGTACTTC.

V gene TRBV7-9 combines with J gene TRBJ1-1; a weak D match, TRBD1 (6 bases). CDR3 size: 12 residues. Germline CDR1 and CDR2: SEHNR and FQNEAQ (reference sequence). V shed 5 bases and J shed 11 bases, with 15 bases lying between them. The CDR3 DNA follows: TGTGCCAGCAGCCTAGGGGGGGAGTTGGCTTTCTTT. This gives the protein CASSLGGELAFF.

V is TRBV19 and J is TRBJ2-1, with 14 nucleotides matching TRBD2. The CDR3 is 15 residues long. From germline, CDR1 is LNHDA and CDR2 SQIVND (reference sequence). Trimming removed 6 bases from V and 9 bases from J; junction bases left unmatched: 7. CDR3 amino acids: CASRMTSGRGGEQFF. In DNA, the CDR3 is TGTGCCAGTAGGATGACTAGCGGGAGGGGTGGTGAGCAGTTCTTC. Supplemented by reference TRBV19 and TRBJ2-1, the full variable domain reads DGGITQSPKYLFRKEGQNVTLSCEQNLNHDAMYWYRQDPGQGLRLIYYSQIVNDFQKGDIAEGYSVSREKKESFPLTVTSAQKNPTAFYLCASRMTSGRGGEQFFGPGTRLTVL.

This chain joins TRBV6-6 and TRBJ2-1; 8 bases map to TRBD1. The V and J ends lost 6 bases and 0 bases, in that order; junction bases with no gene match: 4. Germline V gene lookup returns CDR1 MNHNY and CDR2 SVGAGI (reference sequence). The CDR3 covers 15 residues. CDR3 coding DNA: TGTGCCAGCAGCGCGACAGGGGTCTCCTACAATGAGCAGTTCTTC. Translated, it gives CASSATGVSYNEQFF.

This sequence joins TRBV6-5 and TRBJ2-1; the D gene is possibly TRBD1 (5 bases). The V gene lost 11 bases and the J gene lost 0 bases, with 17 bases spanning the gap. This CDR3 region has 15 residues. Per the germline V gene, CDR1 is MNHEY and CDR2 is SVGAGI. CDR3 DNA sequence: TGTGCCGCGGCCCAGGGTGTAAACTCCTACAATGAGCAGTTCTTC. Protein sequence: CAAAQGVNSYNEQFF.

The chain combines TRBV13 with TRBJ2-7, with TRBD2 matching over 15 bases. After removal of 5 bases from V and 6 bases from J, the junction contained 11 bases not matched to a gene. The CDR3 has 17 amino acids. The germline CDR1 and CDR2 sequences are PRHDT and FYEKMQ (reference sequence). The CDR3 DNA reads TGTGCCAGCAGCCATGGACTAGCGGGAGGGGATCTGAGCGAGCAGTACTTC. It yields the protein CASSHGLAGGDLSEQYF.

The V gene is TRBV5-1, the J gene TRBJ2-1; 10 nucleotides agree with TRBD1. CDR1 is SGHRS and CDR2 is YFSETQ in the germline V gene. V dropped 2 bases and J dropped 4; count of bases not matched to a gene: 6. The CDR3 loop spans 16 amino acids. The CDR3 DNA sequence: TGCGCCAGCAGCTTACCCCGGGACAGGGGATACAATGAGCAGTTCTTC. This sequence encodes CASSLPRDRGYNEQFF.

The rearrangement uses TRBV18 and TRBJ1-2, with no clear D. Trimming took off 4 bases at V and 6 bases at J, with 9 bases between the two ends. The CDR3 is made up of 12 amino acids. CDR1 and CDR2 from the germline V gene are KGHSH and LQKENI. The chain's CDR3 is CASSLDGNGYTF. The CDR3 nucleotides are TGTGCCAGCTCACTCGACGGGAATGGCTACACCTTC.

The rearrangement links TRBV2 to TRBJ1-5, with D maybe TRBD1 (6 bases). The length of the CDR3 is 14 residues. The germline V gene has CDR1 SNHLY and CDR2 FYNNEI. V gave up 6 bases and J gave up 4 bases, with 13 bases separating them. CDR3 in amino acids: CASRGKGVNQPQHF. CDR3 nucleotide sequence: TGTGCCAGCAGGGGAAAGGGGGTAAATCAGCCCCAGCATTTT.

This clone occurred a few times. The gene calls are TRBV30 and TRBJ1-4; 10 bases line up with TRBD1. V gave up 3 bases and J gave up 0 bases; unmatched junction bases: 10. The CDR3 spans 18 residues. The V gene's germline CDR1 is GTSNPN and CDR2 SVGIG (reference sequence). The CDR3 reads CAWSPGQGNGATNEKLFF. The CDR3 DNA is TGTGCCTGGAGCCCGGGACAGGGGAATGGTGCAACTAATGAAAAACTGTTTTTT.

V is TRBV4-1 and J is TRBJ2-7, with 13 bases aligning to TRBD2. The V gene's germline CDR1 is MGHRA and CDR2 YSYEKL. J was trimmed by 7 bases and V by 4 bases; bases with no gene match: 10. This CDR3 spans 16 amino acids. CDR3 sequence reads: CASSRSWTSGSSEQYF. The DNA for the CDR3 is TGCGCCAGCAGCCGAAGTTGGACTAGCGGGAGTAGTGAGCAGTACTTC.

The V call is TRBV5-1, the J call TRBJ2-4, with D perhaps TRBD1 (5 bases). Germline CDR1 SGHRS, CDR2 YFSETQ. V was clipped by 4 bases and J by 0 bases, with 14 bases between them. The CDR3 has 16 amino acids. CDR3 amino acids: CASSPDSYTAKNIQYF. DNA for the CDR3: TGCGCCAGCAGCCCCGACAGTTATACAGCCAAAAACATTCAGTACTTC.

The chain links TRBV28 to TRBJ1-1, with 7 bases that match TRBD1. This CDR3 region has 15 residues. Germline-derived CDR1 and CDR2 are MDHEN and SYDVKM. V was pared by 2 bases and J by 5 bases, with 8 bases of the junction left unmatched. The CDR3 DNA sequence: TGTGCCAGCAGTTTAAACCCACAGGGGATAACTGAAGCTTTCTTT. Translating gives CASSLNPQGITEAFF.

The J gene is TRBJ2-1, the V gene TRBV2; D is possibly TRBD2 (9 bases). CDR1 is SNHLY and CDR2 is FYNNEI in the germline V gene. The CDR3 extends over 16 amino acids. V was shortened by 5 bases and J by 5 bases, with 19 bases between the two germline ends. CDR3 nucleotides: TGTGCCAGCAGTATTTCTAGCGGGACAGGTAACAATGAGCAGTTCTTC. As protein: CASSISSGTGNNEQFF.

This clone occurred once. This rearrangement joins TRBV6-5 to TRBJ1-2; 9 nucleotides align to TRBD1. Per the germline V gene, CDR1 is MNHEY and CDR2 is SVGAGI. After removal of 0 bases from V and 5 bases from J, the junction contained 4 bases not matched to a gene. This CDR3 spans 15 amino acids. CDR3 DNA sequence: TGTGCCAGCAGTTACTCCGGGACAGGGCCGTATGGCTACACCTTC. Residues: CASSYSGTGPYGYTF.

The chain uses TRBV2 and TRBJ1-3; TRBD1 matches 7 bases. There are 15 residues in the CDR3. V lost 1 base, J lost 5 bases, and 5 bases stayed unmatched. Germline V gives CDR1 SNHLY, CDR2 FYNNEI. CDR3 protein: CASSEGQGVRNTIYF. In nucleotides, the CDR3 is TGTGCCAGCAGTGAAGGGCAGGGGGTTCGAAACACCATATATTTT. The full variable domain, completed using reference TRBV2 and TRBJ1-3, is EPEVTQTPSHQVTQMGQEVILRCVPISNHLYFYWYRQILGQKVEFLVSFYNNEISEKSEIFDDQFSVERPDGSNFTLKIRSTKLEDSAMYFCASSEGQGVRNTIYFGEGSWLTVV.

The sample holds one count of this clone. The chain links TRBV11-3 to TRBJ2-5, with 8 bases fitting TRBD2. The DNA end favors TRBJ2-7, so the J call may be wrong. The CDR3 totals 16 residues. Germline V gives CDR1 SGHNT, CDR2 YENEEA. CDR3 loop: CASSLGGLENGYEQYF. The CDR3 nucleotides read TGTGCCAGCAGCTTAGGGGGACTAGAAAATGGCTACGAGCAGTACTTC.

This clone appeared a single time. CDR3 bases: TGTGCCAGCAGCTCCGTGGAGGCTAACTATGGCTACACCTTC. Residues: CASSSVEANYGYTF. The chain has TRBV7-9 and TRBJ1-2; D is unclear. The V end was cut by 4 bases, the J end by 0 bases, with 9 bases between. The CDR3 sequence is 14 residues long. Germline assignment: CDR1 SEHNR and CDR2 FQNEAQ (reference sequence).

On this clone: Other DNA sequences in this specimen translate into the identical CDR3. This chain connects TRBV7-2 to TRBJ2-7, with TRBD2 matching 13 bases. V was pared by 4 bases and J by 3 bases, with 6 bases of the junction left unmatched. This CDR3 contains 16 residues. The germline CDR1 and CDR2 sequences are SGHTA and FQGNSA. CDR3 coding DNA: TGTGCCAGCAGCTCTCGGACTAGCGGGAGCCGCTACGAGCAGTACTTC. Its protein is CASSSRTSGSRYEQYF.